These 20 T cell receptor beta chains were all obtained from the same sample, sequenced in a study of molecular identifiers for immune sequencing clone quantification. TCRdb passed the PCR reads through MiXCR, listing each CDR3 protein once. The table has some 650,000 distinct CDR3 sequences, just under 20% seen once. Sequencing used naive CD8+ T cells from blood, with Jurkat cell RNA spiked in. Subset in this sample: FACS-sorted CD8+CD4-CCR7+CD45RA+ naive T cells. These receptors all stem from a human donor in good health. Some libraries in this study had Jurkat cell RNA spiked in.

This sequence joins TRBV29-1 and TRBJ2-1; D unclear. Trimming stripped 2 bases from V and 12 bases from J, with 8 bases between. In germline, CDR1 is SQVTM, CDR2 ANQGSEA. The CDR3 runs 10 residues. The CDR3 spells CSVELSWQFF. In DNA form, the CDR3 reads TGCAGCGTTGAATTGAGCTGGCAGTTCTTC.

This clonotype was observed many times. The chain couples TRBV4-2 to TRBJ2-7, with 11 bases that match TRBD2. CDR1 LGHNA and CDR2 YNFKEQ come from the germline V gene. V shed 2 bases and J 2 bases; nucleotides not matched to a gene: 14. This CDR3 region has 19 residues. CDR3: CASSQIGRGSGGVPYEQYF. The CDR3 nucleotides read TGTGCCAGCAGCCAAATTGGCCGGGGTAGCGGGGGGGTTCCCTACGAGCAGTACTTC.

This clonotype was seen more than once but under ten times. The chain has TRBV27 and TRBJ2-5; D could derive from TRBD1 or TRBD2 (5 bases each). Germline V gene lookup returns CDR1 MNHEY and CDR2 SMNVEV (reference sequence). CDR3 length: 15 residues. V was shortened by 6 bases and J by 5 bases, with 19 bases between the two germline ends. CDR3 coding DNA: TGTGCCAGCAGCGCGTCCGGGACGCCACGGGAGACCCAGTACTTC. Residues: CASSASGTPRETQYF.

About this clonotype: A much larger clone lies one base from this, so it may be a read error. The chain combines TRBV13 with TRBJ1-1; the match to TRBD1 covers 7 bases. This CDR3 region has 12 residues. Germline values: CDR1 PRHDT, CDR2 FYEKMQ (reference sequence). Here the CDR3 DNA reads TGTGCCGGCAGCTCGGGACAGACTGAAGCTTTCTTT. Encoded protein: CAGSSGQTEAFF. Full variable domain (missing parts from reference TRBV13 and TRBJ1-1): AAGVIQSPRHLIKEKRETATLKCYPIPRHDTVYWYQQGPGQDPQFLISFYEKMQSDKGSIPDRFSAQQFSDYHSELNMSSLELGDSALYFCAGSSGQTEAFFGQGTRLTVV.

Concerning this clonotype itself: This may arise from a read error, as a much more abundant clone is one base away. Because it lacks the conserved phenylalanine or tryptophan at the end, this CDR3 is likely a read error. The V and J genes are TRBV6-2 or TRBV6-3 and TRBJ1-5; TRBD1 is a possible D gene (5 bases). Trimming left V 0 bases short and J 1 base short, with 13 bases between. CDR1 is MNHEY, CDR2 SVGEGT, per germline. The CDR3 consists of 17 residues. CDR3 sequence reads: CASSYSGGGVSNQPQHS. CDR3 nucleotides: TGTGCCAGCAGTTACTCGGGGGGAGGGGTCAGCAATCAGCCCCAGCATTCT.

This clonotype was observed many times. The chain carries TRBV7-9 and TRBJ2-3; 7 nucleotides match TRBD2. Germline loops: CDR1 SEHNR, CDR2 FQNEAQ (reference sequence). V shed 1 base and J 2 bases; nucleotides not matched to a gene: 6. This CDR3 has 16 residues. Here the CDR3 reads CASSLGKAGPTDTQYF. DNA for the CDR3: TGTGCCAGCAGCTTAGGGAAAGCGGGACCCACAGATACGCAGTATTTT.

This clonotype was observed a few times. This chain joins TRBV30 and TRBJ1-1, with D hard to call. Germline assignment: CDR1 GTSNPN and CDR2 SVGIG (reference sequence). This CDR3 has 13 residues. The ends were cut back, 0 bases at V and 0 bases at J, with 5 bases in the middle. CDR3 DNA sequence: TGTGCCTGGAGTGTAAATATGAACACTGAAGCTTTCTTT. Protein product: CAWSVNMNTEAFF.

Ten or more counts support this clonotype. The CDR3 DNA reads as TGTGCCAGCAGTTTAATGGGGATTCTGATAGATACGCAGTATTTT. This sequence encodes CASSLMGILIDTQYF. The rearrangement joins TRBV27 to TRBJ2-3; D not resolved. The CDR3 totals 15 residues. Trimming shortened V by 2 bases and J by 5 bases, and 14 bases separated the two germline ends. Per germline, CDR1 MNHEY and CDR2 SMNVEV (reference sequence).

About this clonotype itself: This is likely a read error, given that the CDR3 carries no conserved phenylalanine or tryptophan at its end. This chain connects TRBV25-1 to TRBJ1-3; D gene uncertain. The germline V gene encodes CDR1 MGHDK and CDR2 SYGVNS. V was shortened by 4 bases and J by 2 bases, with 0 bases between the two germline ends. The CDR3 has 11 residues. The CDR3 region is CASSAGNTIYL. CDR3 bases: TGTGCCAGCAGTGCTGGAAACACCATATATCTT.

Many counts were recorded for this clonotype. The chain uses TRBV16 and TRBJ2-7; a possible D gene is TRBD1 (6 bases). The CDR3 spans 14 residues. The germline V and J ends were trimmed by 4 bases and 6 bases, with 16 bases remaining between them. Germline V gives CDR1 KGHSY, CDR2 FQNENV. CDR3 nucleotide sequence: TGTGCCAGCAGCCTATCCCAGGCACAGGGCGAGCAGTACTTC. The encoded protein is CASSLSQAQGEQYF. Variable domain in full (rest from reference TRBV16 and TRBJ2-7): GEEVAQTPKHLVRGEGQKAKLYCAPIKGHSYVFWYQQVLKNEFKFLISFQNENVFDETGMPKERFSAKCLPNSPCSLEIQATKLEDSAVYFCASSLSQAQGEQYFGPGTRLTVT.

The genes are TRBV5-4 and TRBJ1-3; 8 nucleotides agree with TRBD1. The germline V gene has CDR1 SGHNT and CDR2 YYREEE (reference sequence). V was clipped by 5 bases and J by 3 bases; unmatched bases: 10. The CDR3 length is 16 residues. The CDR3 here is CASRQGGGVVGNTIYF. Written as DNA, the CDR3 is TGTGCCAGCAGACAGGGGGGTGGGGTTGTTGGAAACACCATATATTTT.

This clonotype showed up many times. The chain combines TRBV6-2 or TRBV6-3 with TRBJ2-7; D is ambiguous. There are 11 residues in the CDR3. V was trimmed by 2 bases and J by 6 bases, leaving 5 bases between them. Germline V gives CDR1 MNHEY, CDR2 SVGEGT. CDR3 sequence (DNA): TGTGCCAGCAGTTACGGACGCGAGCAGTACTTC. This encodes CASSYGREQYF.

As regards this clonotype: This sequence may be a read error, since a much larger clone differs from it by one base. V and J are TRBV27 and TRBJ2-7, with D perhaps given as TRBD1 or TRBD2 (5 bases each). Germline CDR1 MNHEY, CDR2 SMNVEV (reference sequence). This CDR3 is 14 amino acids long. In DNA, the CDR3 is TGTGCCAGCAGTTCCCGGGGCCGAATCTACAAGCAGTACTTC. As protein: CASSSRGRIYKQYF.

This clonotype was observed a few times. V usage is TRBV6-2 or TRBV6-3 and J usage is TRBJ2-1, with 11 bases that match TRBD2. With 2 bases clipped from V and 8 bases from J, the junction kept 8 bases outside the gene matches. This CDR3 has 16 amino acids. The germline V gene has CDR1 MNHEY and CDR2 SVGEGT. Written as DNA, the CDR3 is TGTGCCAGCAGTTACCGACTAGCGGGAAGGTCCGATGAGCAGTTCTTC. This codes for CASSYRLAGRSDEQFF.

This clonotype appeared a single time. A read error may explain this, as a much larger clone is one base away. The chain has TRBV24-1 and TRBJ2-3; D is perhaps TRBD1 or TRBD2 (7 bases each). The CDR3 contains 16 residues. Looked up from germline, CDR1 is KGHDR and CDR2 is SFDVKD. CDR3 nucleotide sequence: TGTGCCAGCAAGCCCTCGGGCAGGGGAGGGACAGATACGCAGTGTTTT. Translation gives CASKPSGRGGTDTQCF.

In this sample, this clonotype turned up a few times. The genes are TRBV5-6 and TRBJ2-1; perhaps TRBD2 as D (7 bases). The V end lost 0 bases, the J end lost 7 bases, and 17 bases lay between the germline ends. Germline V lookup: CDR1 SGHDT, CDR2 YYEEEE. CDR3 length: 16 amino acids. The CDR3 DNA reads TGTGCCAGCAGCTTGGGGGGGGGCGCCTCACTAAATGAGCAGTTCTTC. It codes for CASSLGGGASLNEQFF. The whole variable domain, filled in from reference TRBV5-6 and TRBJ2-1, reads DAGVTQSPTHLIKTRGQQVTLRCSPKSGHDTVSWYQQALGQGPQFIFQYYEEEERQRGNFPDRFSGHQFPNYSSELNVNALLLGDSALYLCASSLGGGASLNEQFFGPGTRLTVL.

This clonotype was detected ten times or more. The gene calls are TRBV30 and TRBJ1-1, with TRBD1 as a possible D gene (5 bases). The germline V and J ends were trimmed by 5 bases and 3 bases, with 13 bases remaining between them. The CDR3 runs to 13 residues. In germline, CDR1 is GTSNPN, CDR2 SVGIG (reference sequence). The DNA for the CDR3 is TGTGCCTGGGGGGAGGGGAGTCACACTGAAGCTTTCTTT. Amino acids: CAWGEGSHTEAFF.

This clonotype was counted ten times or more. The CDR3 region has the DNA TGTGCCAGCAGTTTCGTCAAGAACACTGAAGCTTTCTTT. Protein product: CASSFVKNTEAFF. This chain uses TRBV28 with TRBJ1-1; D ambiguous. Germline CDR1 MDHEN, CDR2 SYDVKM. The V end lost 3 bases, the J end lost 1 base, and 6 bases lay between the germline ends. The CDR3 runs 13 residues.

This clonotype showed up many times. The chain links TRBV2 to TRBJ2-3; 7 nucleotides line up with TRBD1. Germline assignment: CDR1 SNHLY and CDR2 FYNNEI. V was clipped by 3 bases and J by 2 bases; unmatched bases: 8. This CDR3 has 16 amino acids. In DNA form, the CDR3 reads TGTGCCAGCAGTGATTTGGACAGGCCAACCACAGATACGCAGTATTTT. It codes for CASSDLDRPTTDTQYF.

As concerns this clonotype: A read error may explain this, as a much larger clone is one base away. The chain combines TRBV7-7 with TRBJ2-7; 7 bases agree with TRBD1. Germline V gene lookup returns CDR1 SSHAT and CDR2 FNYEAQ (reference sequence). The CDR3 runs 15 residues. The CDR3 DNA is TGTGCTAGCAGCCCCGCCGGGACAGACTCCTACGAGCAGCACTTC. Translation gives CASSPAGTDSYEQHF.